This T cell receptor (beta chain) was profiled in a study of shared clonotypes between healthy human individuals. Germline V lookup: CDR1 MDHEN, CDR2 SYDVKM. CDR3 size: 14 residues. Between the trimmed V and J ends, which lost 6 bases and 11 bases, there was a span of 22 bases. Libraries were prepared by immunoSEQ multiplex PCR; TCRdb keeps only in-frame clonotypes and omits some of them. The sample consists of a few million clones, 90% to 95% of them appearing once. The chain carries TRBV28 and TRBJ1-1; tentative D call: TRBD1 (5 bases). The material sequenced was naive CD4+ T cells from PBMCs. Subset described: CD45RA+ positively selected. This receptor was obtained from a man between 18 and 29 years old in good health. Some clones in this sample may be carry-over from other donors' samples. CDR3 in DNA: TGTGCCAGCAGCGCCCCCGGGACCGCCTACCGGGCTTTCTTT. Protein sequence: CASSAPGTAYRAFF.